This passage covers 20 T cell receptor beta chains from one sample sequenced in a study of cytomegalovirus exposure and HLA in healthy donors. It was with 60 Vbeta and 13 Jbeta primers that the PCR ran. Sequencing was performed with immunoSEQ multiplex PCR; in TCRdb, only in-frame clones are kept and a portion is missing. The sample lists 110,000 or so clones, about 72% occurring once. The material sequenced was PBMCs. The origin of the receptors is a man in his fifties in good health and CMV-seropositive.

This clone was seen a single time. This rearrangement joins TRBV6-1 to TRBJ2-7, with D perhaps TRBD1 (6 bases). This CDR3 has 18 residues. Germline-derived CDR1 and CDR2 are MNHNS and SASEGT. V lost 0 bases, J lost 5 bases, and 23 bases lay in between. The CDR3 region has the DNA TGTGCCAGCAGTGAAGCCCGGAGCCGAGGGACACCCTTCCACGAGCAGTACTTC. This codes for CASSEARSRGTPFHEQYF.

V is TRBV5-6 and J is TRBJ1-1; tentative D call: TRBD1 (5 bases). This CDR3 has 14 residues. Trimming removed 5 bases from V and 5 bases from J, with 16 bases in between. Germline CDR1 reads SGHDT; CDR2 reads YYEEEE. The CDR3 reads CASRSRVGKTEAFF. CDR3 DNA: TGTGCCAGCAGGAGCAGGGTTGGTAAGACTGAAGCTTTCTTT.

The V and J genes are TRBV5-4 and TRBJ1-1; the D is unclear. In germline, CDR1 is SGHNT, CDR2 YYREEE (reference sequence). V shed 2 bases and J shed 0 bases, with 8 bases lying between them. There are 14 residues in the CDR3. The CDR3 is CASSLRGMNTEAFF. In DNA, the CDR3 is TGTGCCAGCAGCTTAAGAGGCATGAACACTGAAGCTTTCTTT. Full variable domain (missing parts from reference TRBV5-4 and TRBJ1-1): ETGVTQSPTHLIKTRGQQVTLRCSSQSGHNTVSWYQQALGQGPQFIFQYYREEENGRGNFPPRFSGLQFPNYSSELNVNALELDDSALYLCASSLRGMNTEAFFGQGTRLTVV.

The CDR3 is CASSLHDRDTGELFF. Here the CDR3 DNA reads TGCGCCAGCAGCCTTCATGACAGGGACACCGGGGAGCTGTTTTTT. The gene calls are TRBV5-1 and TRBJ2-2, with 7 positions matching TRBD1. The junction had 6 bases not matched to a gene; V was cut back by 4 bases and J by 3 bases. The germline CDR1 and CDR2 sequences are SGHRS and YFSETQ. CDR3 length equals 15 residues.

This chain uses TRBV6-7 with TRBJ2-5, with 10 bases matching TRBD2. TRBV6-7 is classed as an ORF, of uncertain function. This CDR3 contains 16 residues. The junction had 9 bases not matched to a gene; V was cut back by 2 bases and J by 6 bases. The CDR3 region has the DNA TGTGCCAGCAGTTACCCAAGGAGGACTAGCGGTCAGACCCAGTACTTC. It translates to CASSYPRRTSGQTQYF.

This clone has more than one count but fewer than ten. Here the CDR3 reads CASSEGQGGWETQYF. The CDR3 DNA is TGTGCCAGCAGCGAGGGACAGGGGGGTTGGGAGACCCAGTACTTC. The chain joins TRBV2 to TRBJ2-5; 11 nucleotides agree with TRBD1. Germline V gives CDR1 SNHLY, CDR2 FYNNEI. Germline trimming cut 6 bases from V and 5 bases from J; bases unmatched to any gene: 8. The CDR3 contains 15 residues. The complete variable domain, with remaining parts taken from reference TRBV2 and TRBJ2-5, reads EPEVTQTPSHQVTQMGQEVILRCVPISNHLYFYWYRQILGQKVEFLVSFYNNEISEKSEIFDDQFSVERPDGSNFTLKIRSTKLEDSAMYFCASSEGQGGWETQYFGPGTRLLVL.

The V and J genes are TRBV5-6 and TRBJ1-1, with 11 nucleotides matching TRBD1. V trimming: 3 bases; J trimming: 3 bases; junction bases outside the gene matches: 10. The length of the CDR3 is 17 residues. Germline values: CDR1 SGHDT, CDR2 YYEEEE. In DNA, the CDR3 is TGTGCCAGCAGCTCGCCCCGGACAGGGGGCCGGGACACTGAAGCTTTCTTT. Translating gives CASSSPRTGGRDTEAFF.

The rearrangement joins TRBV4-3 to TRBJ2-7, with 9 bases that match TRBD2. The V gene's germline CDR1 is LGHNA and CDR2 YSLEER. After removal of 1 base from V and 1 base from J, the junction contained 8 bases not matched to a gene. This CDR3 comprises 17 residues. The CDR3 loop reads CASSQAWGTSLSYEQYF. CDR3 sequence (DNA): TGCGCCAGCAGCCAAGCCTGGGGGACTAGCTTGTCCTACGAGCAGTACTTC.

The genes are TRBV5-6 and TRBJ1-1, with 9 bases that match TRBD1. This CDR3 region has 16 residues. Germline V gene lookup returns CDR1 SGHDT and CDR2 YYEEEE. The V segment lost 3 bases and the J segment 3 bases; nucleotides outside the gene matches: 9. CDR3 coding DNA: TGTGCCAGCAGCTCCCGGGGACAGGGATCGTACACTGAAGCTTTCTTT. Its protein product is CASSSRGQGSYTEAFF.

About this clone: Other nucleotide sequences from this sample produce the same CDR3. The J gene is TRBJ2-7, the V gene TRBV5-4; TRBD1 might be the D (6 bases). This CDR3 region has 13 residues. Trimming pared 3 bases from V and 1 base from J, leaving 8 bases between. Germline V gene lookup returns CDR1 SGHNT and CDR2 YYREEE (reference sequence). CDR3 in amino acids: CASSSDRSYEQYF. CDR3 DNA sequence: TGTGCCAGCAGCTCCGACAGGTCCTACGAGCAGTACTTC.

V usage is TRBV28 and J usage is TRBJ2-5; D unclear. Trimming took 1 base from V and 2 from J, leaving 5 bases between them. This CDR3 has 13 amino acids. Germline loops: CDR1 MDHEN, CDR2 SYDVKM. CDR3 region: CASSLLSQETQYF. CDR3 in DNA: TGTGCCAGCAGTTTATTGTCACAAGAGACCCAGTACTTC.

The rearrangement joins TRBV7-2 to TRBJ2-2; 10 bases match TRBD2. Germline V lookup: CDR1 SGHTA, CDR2 FQGNSA. Trimming removed 1 base from V and 4 bases from J; junction bases left unmatched: 0. The CDR3 extends over 15 amino acids. Here the CDR3 DNA reads TGTGCCAGCAGCTTAGTAGCGGGAGGCACCGGGGAGCTGTTTTTT. This sequence encodes CASSLVAGGTGELFF.

The gene calls are TRBV6-6 and TRBJ2-5, with D perhaps TRBD2 (6 bases). The germline V and J ends were trimmed by 0 bases and 2 bases, with 10 bases remaining between them. CDR1 MNHNY and CDR2 SVGAGI come from the germline V gene (reference sequence). This CDR3 region has 15 residues. DNA of the CDR3: TGTGCCAGCAGTTACTCGACGGGACTTCAAGAGACCCAGTACTTC. Protein sequence: CASSYSTGLQETQYF.

This clone was seen a few times. This chain joins TRBV4-2 and TRBJ1-3; D might be TRBD1 (6 bases). The CDR3 length is 13 residues. Germline loops: CDR1 LGHNA, CDR2 YNFKEQ. The V end lost 6 bases, the J end lost 6 bases, and 12 bases lay between the germline ends. For the CDR3, the DNA is TGTGCCAGCAGTTCTGGGACAACAAACACCATATATTTT. It translates to CASSSGTTNTIYF.

The sample holds one count of this clone. The chain uses TRBV30 and TRBJ1-3, with 8 bases that match TRBD1. The J segment lost 2 bases and the V segment lost 8 bases, leaving 5 bases of the junction unmatched. CDR1 GTSNPN and CDR2 SVGIG come from the germline V gene (reference sequence). The CDR3 covers 13 residues. In DNA form, the CDR3 reads TGTGCCGGAAGACAGGGGCCTGGAAACACCATATATTTT. It yields the protein CAGRQGPGNTIYF.

This chain joins TRBV5-5 and TRBJ2-1; no firm D call. V was trimmed by 4 bases and J by 0 bases, leaving 8 bases between them. CDR3 length equals 14 residues. Per the germline V gene, CDR1 is SGHKS and CDR2 is YYEKEE (reference sequence). The CDR3 here is CASSPRDSYNEQFF. The CDR3 DNA sequence: TGTGCCAGCAGCCCGCGAGACTCCTACAATGAGCAGTTCTTC. The full variable domain, in which reference TRBV5-5 and TRBJ2-1 provide the parts outside the CDR3, is DAGVTQSPTHLIKTRGQQVTLRCSPISGHKSVSWYQQVLGQGPQFIFQYYEKEERGRGNFPDRFSARQFPNYSSELNVNALLLGDSALYLCASSPRDSYNEQFFGPGTRLTVL.

V usage is TRBV4-2 and J usage is TRBJ2-7; 9 bases match TRBD2. This CDR3 comprises 19 residues. Germline V gene lookup returns CDR1 LGHNA and CDR2 YNFKEQ. V dropped 6 bases and J dropped 3; count of bases not matched to a gene: 21. DNA for the CDR3: TGTGCCAGCAGTATCTATGCTCCGGGACTAGCTTACGAAGTCTACGAGCAGTACTTC. This gives the protein CASSIYAPGLAYEVYEQYF.

The V call is TRBV2, the J call TRBJ2-2; perhaps TRBD1 as D (6 bases). Germline V gene data show CDR1 as SNHLY and CDR2 as FYNNEI. V lost 7 bases and J 0 bases, leaving 12 bases between the germline ends. CDR3 length: 15 amino acids. The CDR3 DNA follows: TGTGCCAGCAAGATAAGGACAGCGAACACCGGGGAGCTGTTTTTT. It yields the protein CASKIRTANTGELFF.

This clone was observed once. The genes are TRBV6-1 and TRBJ1-2, with 7 bases identical to TRBD1. In germline, CDR1 is MNHNS, CDR2 SASEGT. The CDR3 spans 19 residues. The trim removed 3 bases at V and 0 bases at J, leaving 16 bases unmatched. The DNA of the CDR3 is TGTGCCAGCAGTGAGGGACAGCCCAGAGCTTTTCTTCCTAACTATGGCTACACCTTC. Its translation is CASSEGQPRAFLPNYGYTF.

The gene calls are TRBV4-1 and TRBJ1-2; TRBD1 might be the D (5 bases). V lost 0 bases and J lost 4, with 9 bases in between. CDR3 size: 14 residues. Per germline, CDR1 MGHRA and CDR2 YSYEKL. The CDR3 region has the DNA TGCGCCAGCAGCCAAGATAGGGGAGGCTATGGCTACACCTTC. The encoded protein is CASSQDRGGYGYTF.